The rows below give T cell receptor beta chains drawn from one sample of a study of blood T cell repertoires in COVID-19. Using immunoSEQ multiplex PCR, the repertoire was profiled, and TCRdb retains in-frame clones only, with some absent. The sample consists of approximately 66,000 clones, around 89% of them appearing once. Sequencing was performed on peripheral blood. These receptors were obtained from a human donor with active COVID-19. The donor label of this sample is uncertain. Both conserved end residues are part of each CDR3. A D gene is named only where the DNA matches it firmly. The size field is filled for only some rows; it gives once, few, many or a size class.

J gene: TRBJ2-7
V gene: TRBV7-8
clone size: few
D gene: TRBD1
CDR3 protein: CASSLPGQENYEQYF
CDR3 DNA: TGTGCCAGCAGCTTACCGGGACAGGAAAACTACGAGCAGTACTTC

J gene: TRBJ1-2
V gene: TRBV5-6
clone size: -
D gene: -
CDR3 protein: CASSLKDSSYGYTF
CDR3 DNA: TGTGCCAGCAGCCTAAAGGACAGCTCCTATGGCTACACCTTC

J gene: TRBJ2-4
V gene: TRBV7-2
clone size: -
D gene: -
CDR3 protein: CASSLRGDTGAKNIQYF
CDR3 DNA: TGTGCCAGCAGCTTGAGGGGAGATACAGGGGCCAAAAACATTCAGTACTTC

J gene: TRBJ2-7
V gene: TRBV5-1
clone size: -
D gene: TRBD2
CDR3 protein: CASSPPSSGRSYEQYF
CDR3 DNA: TGCGCCAGCAGCCCGCCGTCTAGCGGGCGTTCCTACGAGCAGTACTTC

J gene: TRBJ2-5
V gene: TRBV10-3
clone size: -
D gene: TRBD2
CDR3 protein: CAIGLAGGQETQYF
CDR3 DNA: TGTGCCATTGGACTAGCGGGGGGCCAAGAGACCCAGTACTTC

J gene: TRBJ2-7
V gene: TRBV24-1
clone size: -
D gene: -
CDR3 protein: CATSVTGSSYEQYF
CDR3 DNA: TGTGCCACCAGTGTGACTGGTAGCTCCTACGAGCAGTACTTC

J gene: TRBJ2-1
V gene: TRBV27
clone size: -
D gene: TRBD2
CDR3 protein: CASSPALAGLYEQFF
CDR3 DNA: TGTGCCAGCAGTCCAGCCCTAGCGGGCCTATATGAGCAGTTCTTC

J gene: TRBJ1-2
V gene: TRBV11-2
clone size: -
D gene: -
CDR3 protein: CASSLGVRVYYGYTF
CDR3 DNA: TGTGCCAGCAGCTTAGGGGTCAGGGTTTACTATGGCTACACCTTC

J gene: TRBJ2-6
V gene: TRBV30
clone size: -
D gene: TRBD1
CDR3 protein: CAWTGTGGSGANVLTF
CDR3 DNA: TGTGCCTGGACCGGGACAGGGGGCTCTGGGGCCAACGTCCTGACTTTC

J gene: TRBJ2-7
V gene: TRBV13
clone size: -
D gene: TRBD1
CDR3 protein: CASSLRGQASYEQYF
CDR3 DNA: TGTGCCAGCAGCTTACGGGGACAGGCCTCCTACGAGCAGTACTTC

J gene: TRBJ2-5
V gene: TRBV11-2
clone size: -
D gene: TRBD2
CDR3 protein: CASSPLGGRGETQYF
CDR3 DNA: TGTGCCAGCAGCCCCCTGGGCGGGAGGGGGGAGACCCAGTACTTC

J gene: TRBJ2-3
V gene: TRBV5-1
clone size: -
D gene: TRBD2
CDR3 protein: CASSTGTSGGFDTQYF
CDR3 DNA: TGCGCCAGCAGCACCGGGACTAGCGGGGGTTTCGATACGCAGTATTTT

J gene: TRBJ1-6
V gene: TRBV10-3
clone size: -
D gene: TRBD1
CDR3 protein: CAISETGEAPLHF
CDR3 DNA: TGTGCCATCAGTGAGACAGGGGAGGCACCCCTCCACTTT

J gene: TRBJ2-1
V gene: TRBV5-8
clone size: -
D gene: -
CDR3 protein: CASSLGQVGAYREQFF
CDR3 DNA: TGTGCCAGCAGCTTGGGTCAGGTGGGGGCTTATCGTGAGCAGTTCTTC

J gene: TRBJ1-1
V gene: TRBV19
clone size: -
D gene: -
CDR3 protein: CASSRVLAATEAFF
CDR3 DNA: TGTGCCAGTAGTAGGGTTCTCGCGGCCACTGAAGCTTTCTTT